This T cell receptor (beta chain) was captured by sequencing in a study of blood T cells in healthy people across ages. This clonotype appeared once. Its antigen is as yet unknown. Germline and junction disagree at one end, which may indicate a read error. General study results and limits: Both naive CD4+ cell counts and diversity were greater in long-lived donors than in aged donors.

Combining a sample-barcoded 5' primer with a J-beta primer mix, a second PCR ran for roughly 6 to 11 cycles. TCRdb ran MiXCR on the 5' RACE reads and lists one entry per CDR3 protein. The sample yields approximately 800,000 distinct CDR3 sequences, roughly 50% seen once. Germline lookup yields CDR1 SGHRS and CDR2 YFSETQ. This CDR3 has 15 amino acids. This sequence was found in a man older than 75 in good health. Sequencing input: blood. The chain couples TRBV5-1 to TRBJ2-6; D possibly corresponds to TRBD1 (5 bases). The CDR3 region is CASSPSSSGASVLTF. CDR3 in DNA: TGCGCCAGCAGCCCCAGCAGCTCTGGGGCCAGCGTCCTGACTTTC.